Listed here are 23 T cell receptor beta chains from one sample, sequenced in a study of cytomegalovirus exposure and HLA in healthy donors (dated by TCRdb to about 2017). The library was built by means of the immunoSEQ multiplex PCR assay. A mixture of 60 forward primers for TCR Vbeta segments and 13 reverse primers for TCR Jbeta segments was used in the multiplex PCR. Here the immuneACCESS table is served through TCRdb, limited to in-frame sequences with V and J called. Missing clones are a known gap in these copies; in checked studies unresolved V genes cover under half, and the rest lacks a known reason. The sample contains 130,000 to 150,000 clones, around 77% of them found a single time. The ten most abundant clones make up more than 4.5% of the sample. Source material: PBMCs. The receptor source for this set is a woman aged 45-60 years in good health and CMV-seronegative.

The chain uses TRBV10-3 and TRBJ1-5; tentative D call: TRBD1 (6 bases). CDR3 length: 15 residues. CDR1 and CDR2 from the germline V gene are ENHRY and SYGVKD. Trimming took off 0 bases at V and 1 base at J, with 7 bases between the two ends. As DNA, the CDR3 is TGTGCCATCAGTGAGTCAGGGGGAAGCAATCAGCCCCAGCATTTT. Its protein is CAISESGGSNQPQHF.

The V and J genes are TRBV7-6 and TRBJ2-5; TRBD2 might be the D (6 bases). The CDR3 loop spans 15 amino acids. Trimming stripped 7 bases from V and 5 bases from J, with 20 bases between. From germline, CDR1 is SGHVS and CDR2 FNYEAQ. In DNA, the CDR3 is TGTGCCAGCACCCTTCTTGGGGGGTCCCGTGAGACCCAGTACTTC. It codes for CASTLLGGSRETQYF.

This chain joins TRBV30 and TRBJ1-1; D call uncertain. Trimming removed 4 bases at V and 6 bases at J, with 15 bases between. Looked up from germline, CDR1 is GTSNPN and CDR2 is SVGIG (reference sequence). The CDR3 loop spans 13 amino acids. In DNA form, the CDR3 reads TGTGCCTGGAAAGGAGAACGGAAGGCTGAAGCTTTCTTT. Encoded protein: CAWKGERKAEAFF.

The rearrangement joins TRBV5-1 to TRBJ2-3, with D possibly being TRBD1 (6 bases). The V end was cut by 0 bases, the J end by 2 bases, with 10 bases between. This CDR3 spans 15 amino acids. Per the germline V gene, CDR1 is SGHRS and CDR2 is YFSETQ. The CDR3 region is CASSLDRAITDTQYF. Written as DNA, the CDR3 is TGCGCCAGCAGCTTGGACAGGGCGATCACAGATACGCAGTATTTT.

This sequence joins TRBV27 and TRBJ1-4, with TRBD1 matching 8 bases. The CDR3 spans 15 residues. V was clipped by 3 bases and J by 5 bases; unmatched bases: 5. Germline V gives CDR1 MNHEY, CDR2 SMNVEV (reference sequence). In DNA, the CDR3 is TGTGCCAGCAGTTTCCGGACAGGGCAGAATGAAAAACTGTTTTTT. It translates to CASSFRTGQNEKLFF. The variable domain in full, completed from reference TRBV27 and TRBJ1-4, reads EAQVTQNPRYLITVTGKKLTVTCSQNMNHEYMSWYRQDPGLGLRQIYYSMNVEVTDKGDVPEGYKVSRKEKRNFPLILESPSPNQTSLYFCASSFRTGQNEKLFFGSGTQLSVL.

The rearrangement joins TRBV19 to TRBJ2-7; tentative D call: TRBD1 (5 bases). This CDR3 has 15 residues. Germline-derived CDR1 and CDR2 are LNHDA and SQIVND (reference sequence). V was pared by 6 bases and J by 2 bases, with 17 bases between. The CDR3 sequence is CASSVDSLSAYEQYF. CDR3 bases: TGTGCCAGTAGCGTTGACAGCCTGAGTGCCTACGAGCAGTACTTC.

This clone has just a few counts. This chain connects TRBV4-2 to TRBJ1-2; D gene ambiguous. Trimming cost V 3 bases and J 3 bases, with 17 bases left between them. CDR3 length: 16 amino acids. Germline loops: CDR1 LGHNA, CDR2 YNFKEQ. The CDR3 DNA reads TGTGCCAGCAGCCACGGGGTGCGGAGCCGGGACTATGGCTACACCTTC. This translates into CASSHGVRSRDYGYTF.

The chain is built from TRBV4-3 and TRBJ1-2; 7 nucleotides line up with TRBD1. Germline V gene lookup returns CDR1 LGHNA and CDR2 YSLEER. V dropped 4 bases and J dropped 2; count of bases not matched to a gene: 4. The CDR3 loop spans 14 amino acids. CDR3 amino acids: CASSPRTGNYGYTF. CDR3 nucleotide sequence: TGCGCCAGCAGCCCACGGACAGGAAACTATGGCTACACCTTC.

This sequence joins TRBV5-4 and TRBJ2-3, with TRBD2 identical over 11 bases. This CDR3 is built from 17 residues. Germline CDR1 SGHNT, CDR2 YYREEE (reference sequence). The V segment lost 5 bases and the J segment 4 bases; nucleotides outside the gene matches: 12. CDR3 region: CASRLLSGGAPPDTQYF. The CDR3 region has the DNA TGTGCCAGCAGGCTCCTTAGCGGGGGGGCCCCCCCAGATACGCAGTATTTT.

The CDR3 sequence: CASEAGPNTEAFF. Here the CDR3 DNA reads TGCGCCAGCGAAGCAGGCCCGAACACTGAAGCTTTCTTT. V usage is TRBV10-2 and J usage is TRBJ1-1; D is ambiguous. The V gene's germline CDR1 is WSHSY and CDR2 SAAADI. The CDR3 is 13 amino acids. The germline V and J ends were trimmed by 8 bases and 1 base, with 11 bases remaining between them.

The chain joins TRBV12-5 to TRBJ1-1, with D possibly TRBD1 on 5 matching bases. CDR3 length: 14 residues. V lost 2 bases and J 5 bases, leaving 12 bases between the germline ends. Germline V CDR1 and CDR2: LGHNT, FRNRAP. DNA of the CDR3: TGTGCTAGTGGTTTGTGGGGGGTCGGGACTGAAGCTTTCTTT. This codes for CASGLWGVGTEAFF.

This chain joins TRBV2 and TRBJ2-7; D is unclear. The CDR3 sequence is 12 residues long. Germline loops: CDR1 SNHLY, CDR2 FYNNEI. V was pared by 8 bases and J by 1 base, with 9 bases between. This chain's CDR3 is CASRISSYEQYF. CDR3 bases: TGTGCCAGCCGTATTTCTTCCTACGAGCAGTACTTC.

This clone was counted between two and nine times. The chain joins TRBV14 to TRBJ1-4, with D hard to call. Trimming took off 3 bases at V and 0 bases at J, with 17 bases between the two ends. The CDR3 is 18 amino acids. Looked up from germline, CDR1 is SGHDN and CDR2 is FVKESK. The CDR3 reads CASSQRVGQYATNEKLFF. The CDR3 nucleotides are TGTGCCAGCAGCCAGAGGGTAGGGCAATATGCAACTAATGAAAAACTGTTTTTT.

The V gene is TRBV11-2, the J gene TRBJ1-1; a possible D gene is TRBD1 (5 bases). This CDR3 is built from 14 residues. Per germline, CDR1 SGHAT and CDR2 FQNNGV. Trimming left V 4 bases short and J 1 base short, with 10 bases between. CDR3 sequence: CASSSNRRNTEAFF. The DNA for the CDR3 is TGTGCCAGCAGCTCGAACAGGAGGAACACTGAAGCTTTCTTT.

A note on this clone: The DNA is omitted, as the CDR3 cannot be located on it reliably, and the CDR3 follows TCRdb's listing. J is TRBJ2-1 and V is TRBV6-6; the tabulated D call, TRBD2, remains unverified against the DNA. CDR1 and CDR2 (germline): MNHNY, SVGAGI (reference sequence). The CDR3 contains 16 residues when both ends are counted. CDR3 region: CASSSSTSGGYNEQFF.

In regard to this clone: At the DNA level, this CDR3 is encoded by other sequences in the same sample as well. The chain carries TRBV29-1 and TRBJ2-7, with 9 bases matching TRBD1. The length of the CDR3 is 13 residues. Germline-derived CDR1 and CDR2 are SQVTM and ANQGSEA. V was pared by 4 bases and J by 5 bases, with 6 bases of the junction left unmatched. The CDR3 loop is CSVVLGQGNEQYF. The CDR3 DNA follows: TGCAGCGTTGTTCTTGGACAGGGGAACGAGCAGTACTTC.

The chain employs TRBV18 and TRBJ2-2; TRBD1 aligns across 9 bases. Per germline, CDR1 KGHSH and CDR2 LQKENI. V shed 5 bases, J shed 3 bases, and the junction held 7 bases outside the gene matches. The CDR3 has 16 amino acids. The chain's CDR3 is CASSSSGDRDTGELFF. DNA of the CDR3: TGTGCCAGCTCATCTTCTGGGGACAGGGACACCGGGGAGCTGTTTTTT.

The chain combines TRBV7-9 with TRBJ1-1; 7 nucleotides align to TRBD1. Germline V CDR1 and CDR2: SEHNR, FQNEAQ (reference sequence). Trimming took 8 bases from V and 10 from J; bases not matched to a gene: 10. The CDR3 totals 12 residues. The CDR3 protein is CASDPGGPRAFF. The CDR3 DNA follows: TGTGCCAGCGATCCAGGGGGGCCCCGAGCTTTCTTT.

This clone was counted only a few times. The chain joins TRBV7-3 to TRBJ2-3; D is uncertain. Germline CDR1 SGHTA, CDR2 FQGTGA. This CDR3 has 13 amino acids. The ends were cut back, 2 bases at V and 0 bases at J, with 3 bases in the middle. The DNA for the CDR3 is TGTGCCAGCAGCTTACCAAGCACAGATACGCAGTATTTT. Translated: CASSLPSTDTQYF.

The chain links TRBV19 to TRBJ1-2; 7 positions match TRBD1. With V trimmed by 0 bases and J by 13 bases, 17 bases remained unmatched. This CDR3 is built from 16 residues. CDR1 and CDR2 (germline): LNHDA, SQIVND (reference sequence). The CDR3 spells CASSIDRTGVTDGGTF. For the CDR3, the DNA is TGTGCCAGTAGTATAGATCGGACAGGAGTTACGGATGGAGGCACCTTC.

The genes are TRBV11-2 and TRBJ1-2, with a weak D call TRBD1 (6 bases). Germline CDR1 reads SGHAT; CDR2 reads FQNNGV. CDR3 length: 14 amino acids. V was cut by 4 bases and J by 5 bases, with 14 bases left in between. CDR3 sequence: CASSSLTGIYGYTF. The CDR3 DNA reads as TGTGCCAGCAGCTCTCTGACAGGCATATATGGCTACACCTTC.

The rearrangement uses TRBV5-1 and TRBJ2-1; the match to TRBD2 covers 13 bases. CDR3 length: 20 residues. J was trimmed by 0 bases and V by 0 bases; bases with no gene match: 9. Germline CDR1 and CDR2: SGHRS and YFSETQ. CDR3 nucleotides: TGCGCCAGCAGCTTGGCCAAAGTGACTAGCGGGGGGAGCTCCTACAATGAGCAGTTCTTC. Residues: CASSLAKVTSGGSSYNEQFF. The full variable domain, rest sourced from reference TRBV5-1 and TRBJ2-1, is KAGVTQTPRYLIKTRGQQVTLSCSPISGHRSVSWYQQTPGQGLQFLFEYFSETQRNKGNFPGRFSGRQFSNSRSEMNVSTLELGDSALYLCASSLAKVTSGGSSYNEQFFGPGTRLTVL.

As for this clone: The junction shows a germline mismatch at one end, possibly a read error. The CDR3 sequence is CSFEGDRGTDTQYF. The CDR3 DNA follows: TGCAGCTTTGAGGGGGACAGGGGAACAGATACGCAGTATTTT. The chain carries TRBV29-1 and TRBJ2-3; 10 nucleotides align to TRBD1. The V gene's germline CDR1 is SQVTM and CDR2 ANQGSEA. CDR3 length: 14 residues.